The 16 T cell receptor beta chains below all came from one sample that was sequenced in a study of regulatory T cells in long-lasting Graves disease. Time point given: persistent/refractory GD, antithyroid drugs over 5 years with positive TRAb. Extracted RNA from PBMCs served as the source of the TCR library. HTBI primers from iRepertoire and Arm-PCR of CDR3 regions yielded the TCR beta libraries. A single record per CDR3 protein comes from TCRdb applying MiXCR to the multiplex PCR reads. The table shows about 340,000 distinct CDR3 sequences, with roughly a fifth occurring only once. This sample comprised peripheral blood mononuclear cells (PBMCs), obtained when the disease was refractory, from a patient treated with antithyroid drugs. The receptors here all came from a female donor with Graves disease.

This clonotype was seen many times. The V call is TRBV27, the J call TRBJ2-7; tentative D call: TRBD1 (5 bases). Germline lookup yields CDR1 MNHEY and CDR2 SMNVEV (reference sequence). This CDR3 is built from 13 residues. Trimming stripped 8 bases from V and 3 bases from J, with 14 bases between. CDR3: CASSATEFYEQYF. As DNA, the CDR3 is TGTGCCAGCTCCGCGACAGAATTCTACGAGCAGTACTTC.

This clonotype has ten or more counts. The rearrangement links TRBV6-5 to TRBJ2-7; 9 nucleotides agree with TRBD2. The junction had 12 bases not matched to a gene; V was cut back by 0 bases and J by 6 bases. There are 17 residues in the CDR3. Germline CDR1 MNHEY, CDR2 SVGAGI. The CDR3 bases are TGTGCCAGCAGTTACTCGATGTATGGCGGGAGGGCCTTCGAGCAGTACTTC. Amino acid sequence: CASSYSMYGGRAFEQYF.

CDR3 DNA sequence: TGTGCCACCAGTGACAGGAGCGGCTATGGCTACACCTTC. It codes for CATSDRSGYGYTF. This sequence joins TRBV24-1 and TRBJ1-2; no firm D call. The CDR3 spans 13 residues. V gave up 4 bases and J gave up 4 bases, with 9 bases separating them. Germline CDR1 and CDR2: KGHDR and SFDVKD.

This rearrangement joins TRBV27 to TRBJ2-7; TRBD1 aligns across 8 bases. Trimming at V came to 3 bases and at J to 6 bases, leaving 7 bases not matched to a gene. The CDR3 covers 14 residues. Looked up from germline, CDR1 is MNHEY and CDR2 is SMNVEV (reference sequence). The DNA for the CDR3 is TGTGCCAGCAGTTTCCCGGACAGGGAGTGCGAGCAGTACTTC. It encodes CASSFPDRECEQYF.

This clonotype was counted a single time. The chain uses TRBV4-2 and TRBJ1-5, with D perhaps TRBD1 (6 bases). CDR1 is LGHNA, CDR2 YNFKEQ, per germline. The V end was cut by 0 bases, the J end by 4 bases, with 13 bases between. This CDR3 comprises 16 residues. CDR3 amino acids: CASSQDLGQGNQPQHF. The CDR3 bases are TGTGCCAGCAGCCAAGATCTAGGGCAGGGGAATCAGCCCCAGCATTTT.

In its sample, this clonotype was seen many times. The V call is TRBV19, the J call TRBJ1-2; D is unresolved. V dropped 3 bases and J dropped 0 bases, with 14 bases sitting between them. This CDR3 is built from 16 residues. Germline-derived CDR1 and CDR2 are LNHDA and SQIVND (reference sequence). For the CDR3, the DNA is TGTGCCAGTAGTATGGGCGACGCCCAGACTAACTATGGCTACACCTTC. Protein: CASSMGDAQTNYGYTF. The whole variable domain, filled in from reference TRBV19 and TRBJ1-2, reads DGGITQSPKYLFRKEGQNVTLSCEQNLNHDAMYWYRQDPGQGLRLIYYSQIVNDFQKGDIAEGYSVSREKKESFPLTVTSAQKNPTAFYLCASSMGDAQTNYGYTFGSGTRLTVV.

The chain employs TRBV29-1 and TRBJ2-5; D may be TRBD1 (6 bases). The CDR3 is made up of 14 amino acids. V lost 7 bases to trimming and J lost 7 bases, with 22 bases between them. Germline V gene data show CDR1 as SQVTM and CDR2 as ANQGSEA. CDR3 DNA: TGCAGCGCCGGAGGAGCAGGGGTATGGGGGACCCAGTACTTC. This gives the protein CSAGGAGVWGTQYF.

Regarding this clonotype: A much larger clonotype is one base distant, so this may be a read error. V usage is TRBV6-1 and J usage is TRBJ1-4, with D possibly matching TRBD1 (6 bases). Looked up from germline, CDR1 is MNHNS and CDR2 is SASEGT. The CDR3 runs to 15 residues. CDR3 residues: CACSESRGANEKLFF. The CDR3 nucleotides are TGTGCCTGCAGTGAAAGCAGGGGTGCTAATGAAAAACTGTTTTTT.

With regard to this clonotype: One junction end does not reproduce the germline sequence, and a read error may be involved. The chain has TRBV11-2 and TRBJ2-1; 8 positions match TRBD1. CDR3 size: 15 residues. Germline V lookup: CDR1 SGHAT, CDR2 FQNNGV. Here the CDR3 DNA reads TGTGCCAGCAGCGTCCGGACAGGGCGGAGCAATGAGCAGTCCTTC. As protein: CASSVRTGRSNEQSF.

The CDR3 DNA sequence: TGTGCCACAGGGGGCCGGCGGAATTCACCCCTCCACTTT. Its translation is CATGGRRNSPLHF. J is TRBJ1-6 and V is TRBV2; the match to TRBD1 covers 8 bases. The V gene's germline CDR1 is SNHLY and CDR2 FYNNEI. J gave up 7 bases and V 10 bases, and 6 bases lay outside the gene matches. This CDR3 spans 13 amino acids.

This clonotype was observed at least ten times. The chain recombines TRBV29-1 with TRBJ1-4, with 7 bases identical to TRBD1. CDR3 length: 14 residues. Germline CDR1 is SQVTM and CDR2 is ANQGSEA. V trimming: 5 bases; J trimming: 6 bases; junction bases outside the gene matches: 9. The CDR3 is CSVTRDRGYEKLFF. Here the CDR3 DNA reads TGCAGCGTTACCCGGGACAGAGGTTATGAAAAACTGTTTTTT.

Details on this clonotype: A much larger clone sits a single nucleotide away, making a read error possible. CDR3 protein: CAGSLELAGNTGELFF. The CDR3 nucleotides read TGTGCCGGCAGCTTAGAACTAGCGGGGAACACCGGGGAGCTGTTTTTT. The rearrangement uses TRBV7-6 and TRBJ2-2; 9 nucleotides line up with TRBD2. In germline, CDR1 is SGHVS, CDR2 FNYEAQ. This CDR3 comprises 16 residues.

This clonotype was counted at least ten times. The genes are TRBV20-1 and TRBJ1-2; 9 bases match TRBD1. The V and J ends lost 4 bases and 6 bases, in that order; junction bases with no gene match: 12. CDR1 DFQATT and CDR2 SNEGSKA come from the germline V gene (reference sequence). The length of the CDR3 is 15 residues. This chain's CDR3 is CSATGRDRVLNGYTF. CDR3 nucleotide sequence: TGCAGTGCTACAGGGAGGGACAGGGTATTAAATGGCTACACCTTC.

This clonotype was recorded many times. The chain links TRBV28 to TRBJ1-5, with TRBD1 identical over 9 bases. Looked up from germline, CDR1 is MDHEN and CDR2 is SYDVKM. The CDR3 extends over 18 amino acids. Unmatched junction bases numbered 10, after V lost 4 bases and J lost 0 bases. The CDR3 DNA reads TGTGCCAGCAGTTCGCCCGGGACAGGGCTGTATAGCAATCAGCCCCAGCATTTT. Residues: CASSSPGTGLYSNQPQHF.

This clonotype has a count of ten or more. The V call is TRBV7-2, the J call TRBJ2-7; TRBD1 matches 8 bases. The CDR3 runs 15 residues. CDR1 SGHTA and CDR2 FQGNSA come from the germline V gene. V lost 5 bases and J lost 0; bases outside the gene matches: 6. The CDR3: CASSIDRGDSYEQYF. CDR3 sequence (DNA): TGTGCCAGCAGCATAGACAGGGGCGACTCCTACGAGCAGTACTTC.

This clonotype was seen repeatedly, ten times or more. This chain joins TRBV6-1 and TRBJ2-4; D might be TRBD1 or TRBD2, each matching 7 bases. CDR1 and CDR2 (germline): MNHNS, SASEGT. Trimming stripped 3 bases from V and 6 bases from J, with 12 bases between. The CDR3 is 14 amino acids. The CDR3, as DNA: TGTGCCAGCAGTGACAGGGGGGGTGTAAACATTCAGTACTTC. Protein: CASSDRGGVNIQYF.